The subject of this entry is one TCR beta chain. In germline, CDR1 is LNHDA, CDR2 SQIVND (reference sequence). The CDR3 has 18 amino acids. J lost 1 base, V lost 4 bases, and 11 bases had no gene match. The CD4+ fraction was divided into a CD45RA+ naive subset and a CD45RA-negative memory subset. This specimen comes from a study of shared clonotypes between healthy human individuals. Turning to the study itself: Researchers assigned three CD4 naive, three CD4 memory, two CD8 naive and one CD8 memory plate to each donor.

The repertoire was sequenced with immunoSEQ multiplex PCR; TCRdb's copy has only in-frame clones and lacks some. The data hold fewer than 3 million clones, with 85% to 95% observed a single time. The sample taken for sequencing was naive CD4+ T cells from PBMCs. Subset indicated: CD45RA+ positively selected. The sequence came from a man younger than 35 in good health. Some clones in this sample may be carry-over from other donors' samples. The V call is TRBV19, the J call TRBJ2-5; 11 bases are shared with TRBD2. DNA of the CDR3: TGTGCCAGTAGTAGCCGGTGGGCTAGCGGGAGGCGCCAAGAGACCCAGTACTTC. Translation: CASSSRWASGRRQETQYF.